This T cell receptor beta chain is from a study of shared T cell receptors in the human thymus. Some clones are missing from TCRdb's copy, which holds only in-frame ones; the method was immunoSEQ multiplex PCR. The repertoire has hundreds of thousands of clones, more than 75% of them found once; the top ten carry more than 0.01%. These data were likewise used in another study, on human thymus T cells. As that report states: An apparent bias in V and J gene usage was seen in thymic and blood repertoires.

The TCR sequence derives from a boy less than two years old with a congenital heart defect. Sequences were obtained from thymocytes.

The CDR3 spells CASSPSDQPQHF. The CDR3 bases are TGTGCCAGCAGCCCGAGTGATCAGCCCCAGCATTTT. The chain is built from TRBV5-8 and TRBJ1-5; D call uncertain. The V gene lost 4 bases and the J gene lost 5 bases, with 7 bases spanning the gap. Germline-derived CDR1 and CDR2 are SGHTS and YDEGEE. This CDR3 region has 12 residues.